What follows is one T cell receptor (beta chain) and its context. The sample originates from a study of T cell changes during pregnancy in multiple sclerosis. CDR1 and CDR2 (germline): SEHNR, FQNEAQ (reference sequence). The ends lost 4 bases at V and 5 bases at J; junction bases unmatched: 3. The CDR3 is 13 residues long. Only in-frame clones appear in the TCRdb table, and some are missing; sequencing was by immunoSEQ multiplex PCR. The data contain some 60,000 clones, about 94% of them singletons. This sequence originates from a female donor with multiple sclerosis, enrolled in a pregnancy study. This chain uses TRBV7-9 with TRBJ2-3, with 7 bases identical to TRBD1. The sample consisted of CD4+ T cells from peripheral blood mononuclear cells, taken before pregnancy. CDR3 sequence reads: CASSYYRGDTQYF. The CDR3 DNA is TGTGCCAGCAGCTACTACAGGGGAGATACGCAGTATTTT. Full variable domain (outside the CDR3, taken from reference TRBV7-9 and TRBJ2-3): DTGVSQNPRHKITKRGQNVTFRCDPISEHNRLYWYRQTLGQGPEFLTYFQNEAQLEKSRLLSDRFSAERPKGSFSTLEIQRTEQGDSAMYLCASSYYRGDTQYFGPGTRLTVL.